Below, 20 T cell receptor beta chains from the same sample are listed, as sequenced in a study of cytomegalovirus exposure and HLA in healthy donors. The table came from immunoSEQ multiplex PCR; TCRdb's copy has only in-frame clones and leaves some out. The table shows about 340,000 clones, with roughly 90% occurring only once. Specimen: PBMCs. All receptors come from a woman in her late teens or twenties in good health and CMV-seronegative.

J is TRBJ1-1 and V is TRBV18, with D hard to call. Looked up from germline, CDR1 is KGHSH and CDR2 is LQKENI. This CDR3 is 12 amino acids long. Trimming removed 7 bases from V and 4 bases from J, with 10 bases in between. The CDR3, as DNA: TGTGCCAGCTTAAGTGGTAGCACTGAAGCTTTCTTT. Its protein is CASLSGSTEAFF.

The chain combines TRBV9 with TRBJ1-2, with 10 bases aligning to TRBD1. The CDR3 runs to 20 residues. CDR1 and CDR2 (germline): SGDLS, YYNGEE. The J segment lost 0 bases and the V segment lost 7 bases, leaving 21 bases of the junction unmatched. The chain's CDR3 is CASSHGTGVLPSPTNYGYTF. CDR3 bases: TGTGCCAGCTCCCACGGGACAGGGGTCTTACCAAGCCCCACTAACTATGGCTACACCTTC.

This clone was detected once. This chain connects TRBV2 to TRBJ2-7, with 9 bases that match TRBD1. Trimming at V came to 6 bases and at J to 7 bases, leaving 7 bases not matched to a gene. The CDR3 is 13 residues long. From germline, CDR1 is SNHLY and CDR2 FYNNEI. CDR3 in amino acids: CASSGQGSGEQYF. Written as DNA, the CDR3 is TGTGCCAGCAGCGGACAGGGGTCTGGGGAGCAGTACTTC.

The CDR3 DNA sequence: TGCGCCAGCAGCCCAGGGCACAATCAGCCCCAGCATTTT. It is translated as CASSPGHNQPQHF. The chain is built from TRBV4-3 and TRBJ1-5, with D possibly matching TRBD1 (5 bases). Deletions cut 4 bases from V and 3 bases from J, with 7 bases between. Germline CDR1 reads LGHNA; CDR2 reads YSLEER. The CDR3 length is 13 residues.

The chain carries TRBV4-3 and TRBJ2-3; D is perhaps TRBD2 (6 bases). V was clipped by 0 bases and J by 6 bases, with 13 bases between them. The CDR3 runs to 15 residues. Germline CDR1 is LGHNA and CDR2 is YSLEER. The DNA of the CDR3 is TGCGCCAGCAGCCAAGATCGGGCGGAGGGGGATACGCAGTATTTT. Encoded protein: CASSQDRAEGDTQYF.

The chain links TRBV2 to TRBJ2-3, with D uncertain. Germline-derived CDR1 and CDR2 are SNHLY and FYNNEI. CDR3 size: 15 residues. V was trimmed by 7 bases and J by 3 bases, leaving 17 bases between them. The CDR3 reads CASTPLVSLTDTQYF. CDR3 sequence (DNA): TGTGCCAGCACCCCCCTAGTCTCTCTGACAGATACGCAGTATTTT.

Concerning this clone: The junction and the germline gene differ at one end; a read error may be behind it. The chain employs TRBV7-7 and TRBJ2-7, with TRBD1 matching over 11 bases. The length of the CDR3 is 14 residues. In germline, CDR1 is SSHAT, CDR2 FNYEAQ (reference sequence). CDR3 protein: CASSLGQGAGEQYF. The CDR3 nucleotides read TGTGCTAGCAGCTTAGGACAGGGGGCCGGCGAGCAGTACTTC.

This chain connects TRBV7-9 to TRBJ1-1; D may be TRBD1 (6 bases). Looked up from germline, CDR1 is SEHNR and CDR2 is FQNEAQ (reference sequence). V dropped 1 base and J dropped 0 bases, with 9 bases sitting between them. This CDR3 has 15 amino acids. The chain's CDR3 is CASSLGQGMNTEAFF. As DNA, the CDR3 is TGTGCCAGCAGCTTAGGGCAGGGGATGAACACTGAAGCTTTCTTT.

The chain combines TRBV18 with TRBJ2-7; 8 bases are a match to TRBD1. CDR1 is KGHSH and CDR2 is LQKENI in the germline V gene. CDR3 length equals 11 residues. The V and J ends lost 6 bases and 6 bases, in that order; junction bases with no gene match: 1. The CDR3 coding sequence is TGTGCCAGCTCGGGACAGGCCGAGCAGTACTTC. This translates into CASSGQAEQYF.

J is TRBJ2-1 and V is TRBV2, with D possibly matching TRBD2 (6 bases). Germline lookup yields CDR1 SNHLY and CDR2 FYNNEI. Between the trimmed V and J ends, which lost 3 bases and 10 bases, there was a span of 19 bases. The CDR3 has 15 residues. CDR3 sequence reads: CASSEVSGLVREQFF. CDR3 DNA sequence: TGTGCCAGCAGTGAGGTTAGCGGCCTCGTTCGGGAGCAGTTCTTC. The whole variable domain, remainder taken from reference TRBV2 and TRBJ2-1, is EPEVTQTPSHQVTQMGQEVILRCVPISNHLYFYWYRQILGQKVEFLVSFYNNEISEKSEIFDDQFSVERPDGSNFTLKIRSTKLEDSAMYFCASSEVSGLVREQFFGPGTRLTVL.

This chain uses TRBV6-1 with TRBJ1-5; D is perhaps TRBD1 (6 bases). V was cut by 4 bases and J by 3 bases, with 16 bases left in between. The CDR3 has 16 residues. CDR1 and CDR2 (germline): MNHNS, SASEGT. The CDR3 bases are TGTGCCAGCAGTGGAACAGGGTTTTCCGACAATCAGCCCCAGCATTTT. Residues: CASSGTGFSDNQPQHF.

J is TRBJ1-4 and V is TRBV6-1; perhaps TRBD1 as D (5 bases). Germline CDR1 is MNHNS and CDR2 is SASEGT. This CDR3 contains 13 residues. V shed 10 bases and J shed 0 bases, with 9 bases lying between them. The CDR3 DNA follows: TGTGCCATTGGGGCCGCAACTAATGAAAAACTGTTTTTT. Its translation is CAIGAATNEKLFF.

This rearrangement joins TRBV2 to TRBJ1-4; D is perhaps TRBD1 (5 bases). V lost 6 bases and J lost 6, with 20 bases in between. Germline CDR1 reads SNHLY; CDR2 reads FYNNEI. The CDR3 is 16 amino acids. For the CDR3, the DNA is TGTGCCAGCAGACAGGACGATAGATTAGGTGATGAAAAACTGTTTTTT. Translated: CASRQDDRLGDEKLFF. The full variable domain, its missing parts supplied by reference TRBV2 and TRBJ1-4, is EPEVTQTPSHQVTQMGQEVILRCVPISNHLYFYWYRQILGQKVEFLVSFYNNEISEKSEIFDDQFSVERPDGSNFTLKIRSTKLEDSAMYFCASRQDDRLGDEKLFFGSGTQLSVL.

V usage is TRBV9 and J usage is TRBJ2-2; 8 bases are shared with TRBD2. With V trimmed by 4 bases and J by 4 bases, 3 bases remained unmatched. The CDR3 contains 14 residues. Germline CDR1 SGDLS, CDR2 YYNGEE. The CDR3 DNA reads TGTGCCAGCAGCCTGACTAGCGCCACCGGGGAGCTGTTTTTT. The encoded protein is CASSLTSATGELFF.

The chain employs TRBV29-1 and TRBJ1-1; perhaps TRBD1 as D (6 bases). CDR1 SQVTM and CDR2 ANQGSEA come from the germline V gene. This CDR3 spans 13 amino acids. V gave up 5 bases and J gave up 0 bases, with 10 bases separating them. CDR3 bases: TGCAGCGTTACGACAGGCTTGAACACTGAAGCTTTCTTT. Protein product: CSVTTGLNTEAFF.

The chain recombines TRBV10-2 with TRBJ2-3; maybe TRBD2 (5 bases). This CDR3 spans 14 amino acids. V shed 10 bases and J shed 2 bases, with 16 bases lying between them. Germline loops: CDR1 WSHSY, CDR2 SAAADI. CDR3 bases: TGCGCCACCCAAATGCGGGTCCCCACAGATACGCAGTATTTT. Protein product: CATQMRVPTDTQYF.

V gene TRBV4-2 combines with J gene TRBJ2-1; 11 bases are a match to TRBD2. V was pared by 6 bases and J by 5 bases, with 9 bases of the junction left unmatched. Germline CDR1 LGHNA, CDR2 YNFKEQ. This CDR3 region has 16 residues. The CDR3 region has the DNA TGTGCCAGCAGTAGCAGCGGGACTAGCGGACACAATGAGCAGTTCTTC. Protein product: CASSSSGTSGHNEQFF.

The V call is TRBV2, the J call TRBJ2-2; 9 nucleotides align to TRBD1. The V gene's germline CDR1 is SNHLY and CDR2 FYNNEI. V was pared by 4 bases and J by 2 bases, with 2 bases of the junction left unmatched. The CDR3 has 15 residues. The CDR3 sequence is CASSGQGGNTGELFF. The DNA for the CDR3 is TGTGCCAGCAGTGGACAGGGGGGAAACACCGGGGAGCTGTTTTTT.

The genes are TRBV27 and TRBJ2-1; D ambiguous. CDR1 is MNHEY, CDR2 SMNVEV, per germline (reference sequence). This CDR3 has 14 amino acids. V lost 4 bases and J lost 5, with 12 bases in between. The CDR3 DNA reads TGTGCCAGCAGTTCTGATTTGGCCAACAATGAGCAGTTCTTC. This codes for CASSSDLANNEQFF.

The chain is built from TRBV11-2 and TRBJ2-5, with TRBD1 identical over 9 bases. The CDR3 covers 16 residues. CDR1 and CDR2 (germline): SGHAT, FQNNGV. Germline trimming cut 0 bases from V and 2 bases from J; bases unmatched to any gene: 4. The chain's CDR3 is CASSLEGQGSQETQYF. The CDR3 DNA reads as TGTGCCAGCAGCTTAGAGGGACAGGGTAGTCAAGAGACCCAGTACTTC.